A few counts support the clone carrying this T cell receptor beta chain. What it binds is unknown. This record comes from a study of T-cell memory formation after mild COVID-19. General study findings and limits: Cross-reactive memory seemingly joined, as some responding clones were found in pre-infection memory. Contracting clones from day 15 to 85 had balanced CD4/CD8; later expanders favoured CD4+. Researchers report contracting CD4+ clones mostly in CM and EM, with CD8+ clones in EMRA.

CDR1 and CDR2 (germline): MNHNY, SVGAGI (reference sequence). There are 14 residues in the CDR3. Trimming pared 7 bases from V and 2 bases from J, leaving 13 bases between. UMIs and sample barcodes were carried by the TCR alpha and TCR beta cDNA libraries that 5'RACE produced using constant-segment primers. TCRdb analysed the 5' RACE reads with MiXCR anew, one entry per CDR3 protein. The sample yields some 310,000 distinct CDR3 sequences, 20% to 25% seen once. This chain links TRBV6-6 with TRBJ2-3; D gene uncertain. This receptor was obtained from a man younger than 35 who had mild COVID-19 (a few samples of this study predate the infection). Cell type and time point are not known. The sequenced sample consisted of PBMCs or a T cell subset sorted from them (not recorded which). Here the CDR3 reads CASTPFANTDTQYF. The CDR3 coding sequence is TGTGCCAGCACCCCCTTCGCCAACACAGATACGCAGTATTTT.